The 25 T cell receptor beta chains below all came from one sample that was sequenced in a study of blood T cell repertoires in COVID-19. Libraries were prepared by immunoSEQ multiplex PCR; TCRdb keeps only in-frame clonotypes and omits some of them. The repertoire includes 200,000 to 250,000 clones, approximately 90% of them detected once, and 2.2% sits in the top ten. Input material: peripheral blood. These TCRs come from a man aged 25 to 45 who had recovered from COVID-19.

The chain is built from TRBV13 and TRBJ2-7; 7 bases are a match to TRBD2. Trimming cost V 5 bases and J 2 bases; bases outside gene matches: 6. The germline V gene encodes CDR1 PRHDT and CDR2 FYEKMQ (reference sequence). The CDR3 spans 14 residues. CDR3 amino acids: CASSRGRPTYEQYF. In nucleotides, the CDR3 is TGTGCCAGCAGCCGCGGGAGACCCACCTACGAGCAGTACTTC.

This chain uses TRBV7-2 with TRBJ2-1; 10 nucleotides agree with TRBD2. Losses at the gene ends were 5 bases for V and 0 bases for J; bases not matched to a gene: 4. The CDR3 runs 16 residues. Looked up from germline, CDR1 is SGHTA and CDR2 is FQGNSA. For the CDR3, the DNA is TGTGCCAGCAGCCAGAAGCGGGGGGGCTCCTACAATGAGCAGTTCTTC. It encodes CASSQKRGGSYNEQFF.

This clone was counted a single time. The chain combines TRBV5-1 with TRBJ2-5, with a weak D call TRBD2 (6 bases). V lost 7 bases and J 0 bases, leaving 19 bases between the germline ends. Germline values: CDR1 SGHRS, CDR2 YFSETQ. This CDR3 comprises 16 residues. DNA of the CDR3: TGCGCCAGCGGGTCCGCGGGGATCCCTTACCAAGAGACCCAGTACTTC. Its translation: CASGSAGIPYQETQYF.

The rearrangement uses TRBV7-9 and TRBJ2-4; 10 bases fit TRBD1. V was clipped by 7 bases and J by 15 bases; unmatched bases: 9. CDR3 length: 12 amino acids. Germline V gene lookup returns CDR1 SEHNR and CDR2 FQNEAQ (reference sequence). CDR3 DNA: TGTGCCAGCACCGAGACGGGACAGGGGTTGTACTTC. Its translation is CASTETGQGLYF.

This chain's CDR3 is CASSTVGEETQYF. In DNA form, the CDR3 reads TGTGCCAGCAGCACCGTGGGCGAAGAGACCCAGTACTTC. V and J are TRBV3-1 (or the pseudogene TRBV3-2) and TRBJ2-5; the D is unclear. Trimming took 5 bases from V and 3 from J, leaving 10 bases between them. CDR3 length: 13 residues. Germline CDR1 LGHDT, CDR2 YNNKEL (reference sequence).

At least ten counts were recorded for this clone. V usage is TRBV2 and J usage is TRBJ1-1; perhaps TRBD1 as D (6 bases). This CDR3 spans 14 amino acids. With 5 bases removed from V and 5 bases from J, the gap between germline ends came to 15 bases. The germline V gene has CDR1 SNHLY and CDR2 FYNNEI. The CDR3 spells CASSNQGRATEAFF. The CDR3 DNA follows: TGTGCCAGCAGTAATCAGGGGCGGGCTACTGAAGCTTTCTTT. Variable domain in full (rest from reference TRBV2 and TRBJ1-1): EPEVTQTPSHQVTQMGQEVILRCVPISNHLYFYWYRQILGQKVEFLVSFYNNEISEKSEIFDDQFSVERPDGSNFTLKIRSTKLEDSAMYFCASSNQGRATEAFFGQGTRLTVV.

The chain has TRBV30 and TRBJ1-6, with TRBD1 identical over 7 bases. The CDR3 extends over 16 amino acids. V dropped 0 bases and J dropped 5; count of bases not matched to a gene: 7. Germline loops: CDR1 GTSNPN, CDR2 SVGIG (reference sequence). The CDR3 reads CAWSVISDRNNSPLHF. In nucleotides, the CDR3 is TGTGCCTGGAGTGTAATTTCGGACAGGAATAATTCACCCCTCCACTTT.

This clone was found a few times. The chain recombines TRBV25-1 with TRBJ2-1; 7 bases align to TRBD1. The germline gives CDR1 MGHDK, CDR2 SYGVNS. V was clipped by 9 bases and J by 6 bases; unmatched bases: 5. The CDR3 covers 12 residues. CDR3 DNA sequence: TGTGCCAGTCACGACAGGGTCAATGAGCAGTTCTTC. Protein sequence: CASHDRVNEQFF. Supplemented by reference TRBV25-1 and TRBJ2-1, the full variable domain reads EADIYQTPRYLVIGTGKKITLECSQTMGHDKMYWYQQDPGMELHLIHYSYGVNSTEKGDLSSESTVSRIRTEHFPLTLESARPSHTSQYLCASHDRVNEQFFGPGTRLTVL.

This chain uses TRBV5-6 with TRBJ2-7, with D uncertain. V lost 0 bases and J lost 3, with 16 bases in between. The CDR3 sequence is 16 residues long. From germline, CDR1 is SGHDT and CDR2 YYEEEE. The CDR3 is CASSLAPGMVFYEQYF. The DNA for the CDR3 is TGTGCCAGCAGCTTGGCCCCGGGTATGGTTTTCTACGAGCAGTACTTC.

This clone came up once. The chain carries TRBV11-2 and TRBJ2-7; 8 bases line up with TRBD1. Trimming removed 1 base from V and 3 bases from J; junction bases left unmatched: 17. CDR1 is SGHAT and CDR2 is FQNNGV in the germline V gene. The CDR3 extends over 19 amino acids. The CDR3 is CASSLAPLDRALNHYEQYF. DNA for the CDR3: TGTGCCAGCAGCTTAGCCCCCCTGGACAGGGCCCTTAACCACTACGAGCAGTACTTC.

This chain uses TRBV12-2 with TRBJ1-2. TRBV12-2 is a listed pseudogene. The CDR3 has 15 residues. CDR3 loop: CASRSFSGVFYGYTF. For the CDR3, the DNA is TGTGCAAGTCGCTCATTTTCGGGGGTTTTCTATGGCTACACCTTC.

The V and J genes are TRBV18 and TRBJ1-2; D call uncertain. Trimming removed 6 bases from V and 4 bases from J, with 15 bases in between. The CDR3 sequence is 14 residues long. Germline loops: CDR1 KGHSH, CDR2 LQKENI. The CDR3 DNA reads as TGTGCCAGCTCTCCTTCCGAGGCGGGCTATGGCTACACCTTC. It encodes CASSPSEAGYGYTF.

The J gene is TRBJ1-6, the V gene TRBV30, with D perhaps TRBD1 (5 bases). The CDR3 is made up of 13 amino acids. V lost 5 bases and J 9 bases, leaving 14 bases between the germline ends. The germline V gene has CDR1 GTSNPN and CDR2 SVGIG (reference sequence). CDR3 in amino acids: CAWGNGGGSPLHF. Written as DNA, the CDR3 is TGTGCCTGGGGGAATGGGGGGGGTTCACCCCTCCACTTT.

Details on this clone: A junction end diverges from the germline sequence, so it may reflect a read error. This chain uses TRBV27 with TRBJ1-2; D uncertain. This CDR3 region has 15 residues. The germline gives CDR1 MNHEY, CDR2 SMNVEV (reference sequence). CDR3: CASSLCPPRKLLRHF. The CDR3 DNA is TGTGCCAGCAGTTTATGCCCCCCCCGCAAGCTTCTCCGACACTTC.

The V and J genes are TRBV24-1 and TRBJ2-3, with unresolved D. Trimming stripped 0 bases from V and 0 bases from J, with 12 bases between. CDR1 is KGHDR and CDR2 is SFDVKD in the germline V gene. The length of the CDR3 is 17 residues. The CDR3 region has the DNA TGTGCCACCAGTGATTTGGTAGGAGAGATTAGCACAGATACGCAGTATTTT. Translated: CATSDLVGEISTDTQYF.

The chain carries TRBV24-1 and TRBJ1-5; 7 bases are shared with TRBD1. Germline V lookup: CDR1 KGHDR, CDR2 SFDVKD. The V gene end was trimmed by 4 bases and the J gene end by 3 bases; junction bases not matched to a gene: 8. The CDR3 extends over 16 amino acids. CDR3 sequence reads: CATSESGTANNQPQHF. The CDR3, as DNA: TGTGCCACCAGTGAATCCGGGACAGCAAACAATCAGCCCCAGCATTTT.

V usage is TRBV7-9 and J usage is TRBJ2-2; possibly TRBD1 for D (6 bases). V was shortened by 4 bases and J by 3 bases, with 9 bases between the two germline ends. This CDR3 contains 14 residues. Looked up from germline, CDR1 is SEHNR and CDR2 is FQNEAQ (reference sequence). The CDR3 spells CASSSYRDTGELFF. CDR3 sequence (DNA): TGTGCCAGCAGCTCTTACAGGGACACCGGGGAGCTGTTTTTT.

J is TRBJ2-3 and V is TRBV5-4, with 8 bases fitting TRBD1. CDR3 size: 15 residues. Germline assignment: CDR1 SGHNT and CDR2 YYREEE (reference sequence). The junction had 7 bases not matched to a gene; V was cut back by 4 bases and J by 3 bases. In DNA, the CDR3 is TGTGCCAGCAGCCAGACAGGGGTCGAGACAGATACGCAGTATTTT. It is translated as CASSQTGVETDTQYF.

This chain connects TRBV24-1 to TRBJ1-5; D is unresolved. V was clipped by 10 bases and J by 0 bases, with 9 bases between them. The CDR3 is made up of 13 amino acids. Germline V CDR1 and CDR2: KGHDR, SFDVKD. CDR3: CATQQHSNQPQHF. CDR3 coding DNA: TGTGCCACGCAACAACATAGCAATCAGCCCCAGCATTTT.

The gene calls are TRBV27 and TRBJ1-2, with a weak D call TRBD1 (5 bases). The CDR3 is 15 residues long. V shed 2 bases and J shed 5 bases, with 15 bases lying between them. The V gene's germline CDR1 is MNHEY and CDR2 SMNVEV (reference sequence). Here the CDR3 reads CASSLQGANKYGYTF. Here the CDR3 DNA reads TGTGCCAGCAGTTTACAGGGCGCTAATAAATATGGCTACACCTTC.

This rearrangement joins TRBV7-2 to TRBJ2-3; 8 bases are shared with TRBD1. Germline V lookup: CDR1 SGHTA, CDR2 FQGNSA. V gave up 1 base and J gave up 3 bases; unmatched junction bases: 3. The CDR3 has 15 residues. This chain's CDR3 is CASSLGTGYTDTQYF. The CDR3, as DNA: TGTGCCAGCAGCTTAGGGACAGGGTATACAGATACGCAGTATTTT. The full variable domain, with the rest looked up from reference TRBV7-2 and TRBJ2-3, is GAGVSQSPSNKVTEKGKDVELRCDPISGHTALYWYRQSLGQGLEFLIYFQGNSAPDKSGLPSDRFSAERTGGSVSTLTIQRTQQEDSAVYLCASSLGTGYTDTQYFGPGTRLTVL.

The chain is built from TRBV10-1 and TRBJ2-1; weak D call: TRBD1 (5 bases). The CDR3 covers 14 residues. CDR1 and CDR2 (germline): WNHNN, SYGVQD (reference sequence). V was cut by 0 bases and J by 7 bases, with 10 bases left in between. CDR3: CASSESSRGNEQFF. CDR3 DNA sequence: TGCGCCAGCAGTGAGTCGAGTAGGGGAAATGAGCAGTTCTTC.

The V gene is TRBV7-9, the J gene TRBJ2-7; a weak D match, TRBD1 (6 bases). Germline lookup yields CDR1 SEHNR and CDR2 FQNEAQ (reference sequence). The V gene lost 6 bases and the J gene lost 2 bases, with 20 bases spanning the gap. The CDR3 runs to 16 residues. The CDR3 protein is CASSFPRPTGAYEQYF. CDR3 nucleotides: TGTGCCAGCAGTTTCCCTAGACCGACAGGCGCCTACGAGCAGTACTTC.

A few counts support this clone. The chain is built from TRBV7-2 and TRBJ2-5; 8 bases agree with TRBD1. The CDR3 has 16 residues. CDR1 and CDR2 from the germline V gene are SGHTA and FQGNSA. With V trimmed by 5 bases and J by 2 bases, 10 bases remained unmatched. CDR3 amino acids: CASSNNPGTGQETQYF. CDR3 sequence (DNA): TGTGCCAGCAGCAATAACCCCGGGACAGGTCAAGAGACCCAGTACTTC.

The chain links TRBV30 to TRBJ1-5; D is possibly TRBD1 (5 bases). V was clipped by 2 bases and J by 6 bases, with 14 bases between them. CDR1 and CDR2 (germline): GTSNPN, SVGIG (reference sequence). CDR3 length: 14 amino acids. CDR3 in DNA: TGTGCCTGGAGTCCTAACTCCAGGGTTCAGCCCCAGCATTTT. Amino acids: CAWSPNSRVQPQHF. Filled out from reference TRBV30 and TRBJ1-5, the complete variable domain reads SQTIHQWPATLVQPVGSPLSLECTVEGTSNPNLYWYRQAAGRGLQLLFYSVGIGQISSEVPQNLSASRPQDRQFILSSKKLLLSDSGFYLCAWSPNSRVQPQHFGDGTRLSIL.